Below, 7 T cell receptor beta chains from the same sample are listed, as sequenced in a study of cytomegalovirus exposure and HLA in healthy donors. Primers included in the PCR were 60 Vbeta and 13 Jbeta primers. TCRdb keeps only in-frame clones here, not all; method: immunoSEQ multiplex PCR. The table has over 55,000 clones, roughly four fifths seen once. Sequencing input: PBMCs. These receptors came from a middle-aged man in good health and CMV-seronegative.

The rearrangement uses TRBV28 and TRBJ1-5; D perhaps matches TRBD1 (5 bases). Trimming stripped 2 bases from V and 0 bases from J, with 8 bases between. The CDR3 length is 15 residues. CDR1 MDHEN and CDR2 SYDVKM come from the germline V gene. The CDR3 is CASSLAGSSNQPQHF. The DNA for the CDR3 is TGTGCCAGCAGTTTAGCAGGGTCTAGCAATCAGCCCCAGCATTTT. The full variable domain, rest sourced from reference TRBV28 and TRBJ1-5, is DVKVTQSSRYLVKRTGEKVFLECVQDMDHENMFWYRQDPGLGLRLIYFSYDVKMKEKGDIPEGYSVSREKKERFSLILESASTNQTSMYLCASSLAGSSNQPQHFGDGTRLSIL.

The chain is built from TRBV6-5 and TRBJ2-1; weak D call: TRBD1 (5 bases). V was pared by 2 bases and J by 7 bases, with 12 bases between. The CDR3 spans 14 residues. Germline V gene lookup returns CDR1 MNHEY and CDR2 SVGAGI. The CDR3 DNA sequence: TGTGCCAGCAGTTACGATGGGGCGAGAAATGAGCAGTTCTTC. Amino acid sequence: CASSYDGARNEQFF.

This clone was picked up one time. The CDR3 spells CASSLEGQGNTGELFF. The CDR3 DNA follows: TGCGCCAGCAGCTTGGAGGGACAGGGAAACACCGGGGAGCTGTTTTTT. The chain joins TRBV5-1 to TRBJ2-2; the match to TRBD1 covers 9 bases. Germline V gives CDR1 SGHRS, CDR2 YFSETQ. V gave up 0 bases and J gave up 2 bases; unmatched junction bases: 2. This CDR3 has 16 amino acids.

This chain connects TRBV13 to TRBJ2-5; D possibly corresponds to TRBD2 (5 bases). Germline CDR1 is PRHDT and CDR2 is FYEKMQ (reference sequence). This CDR3 region has 14 residues. Trimming cost V 4 bases and J 3 bases, with 12 bases left between them. DNA for the CDR3: TGTGCCAGCAGCTGGAAGTTAGCGAAAGAGACCCAGTACTTC. It is translated as CASSWKLAKETQYF.

This clone was counted only a few times. J is TRBJ2-3 and V is TRBV5-6, with D possibly being TRBD1 (5 bases). The CDR3 has 15 residues. Germline loops: CDR1 SGHDT, CDR2 YYEEEE. The V and J ends lost 4 bases and 3 bases respectively, with 15 bases between them. CDR3 nucleotide sequence: TGTGCCAGCAGCCTACTCGCCCCAGGGACAGATACGCAGTATTTT. Translated: CASSLLAPGTDTQYF.

The V call is TRBV4-2, the J call TRBJ2-2; D unclear. The V gene's germline CDR1 is LGHNA and CDR2 YNFKEQ. Trimming pared 4 bases from V and 4 bases from J, leaving 10 bases between. The CDR3 has 14 amino acids. Here the CDR3 reads CASSREKLTGELFF. CDR3 DNA sequence: TGTGCCAGCAGCCGAGAGAAACTCACCGGGGAGCTGTTTTTT.

The rearrangement links TRBV10-3 to TRBJ2-3; 7 bases are a match to TRBD1. The CDR3 covers 16 residues. After removal of 6 bases from V and 4 bases from J, the junction contained 13 bases not matched to a gene. Germline V gene sequence: CDR1 ENHRY, CDR2 SYGVKD. CDR3 coding DNA: TGTGCCATCAGCCCCACCTCTGGGACAGAGTCAGATACGCAGTATTTT. Translating it yields CAISPTSGTESDTQYF.